A selection of T cell receptor beta chains follows, all from one sample in a study of shared clonotypes between healthy human individuals. Using immunoSEQ multiplex PCR, the repertoire was profiled, and TCRdb retains in-frame clones only, with some absent. This table has about 2.3 million clones, 90% to 95% appearing once. The sample taken for sequencing was naive CD4+ T cells from PBMCs. Receptors were obtained from a man in his late teens or twenties in good health. Some clones in this sample may be carry-over from other donors' samples. Each CDR3 is given with its conserved first and last residue. A D gene is named only where the DNA matches it firmly. Rows may omit the clone size; those that give it use once, few, many or a size class.

- TRBJ2-7 - TRBV11-2 TGTGCCAGCAGACAATTCCTCCGGGAGCAGTACTTC CASRQFLREQYF
TRBD1 TRBJ2-4 - TRBV18 TGTGCCAGCTCACCAGATAGGGGGCTTAACATTCAGTACTTC CASSPDRGLNIQYF
- TRBJ2-5 - TRBV10-2 TGCGCCAGCAGTGAGGGTCCAGCGACAGGCCAAGAGACCCAGTACTTC CASSEGPATGQETQYF
TRBD2 TRBJ2-2 - TRBV5-6 TGTGCCAGCAGCTCAAGACTAGCGGGAGACAGGACCGGGGAGCTGTTTTTT CASSSRLAGDRTGELFF
- TRBJ2-2 - TRBV7-9 TGTGCCAGCAGCTTAGGGCGGGACATACCGTGGGAGCTGTTTTTT CASSLGRDIPWELFF
TRBD2 TRBJ2-7 - TRBV7-2 TGTGCCAGCAGCTTATTGGCTAGCGGGAGGGCCAACGAGCAGTACTTC CASSLLASGRANEQYF
TRBD1 TRBJ1-2 - TRBV18 TGTGCCAGCTCACCCGACAGGGAAGATTACTATGGCTACACCTTC CASSPDREDYYGYTF
- TRBJ1-2 - TRBV7-2 TGTGCCAGCAGAGTAGGAGTAGTCGGGGATGGCTACACCTTC CASRVGVVGDGYTF
- TRBJ2-3 - TRBV11-3 TGTGCCAGCAGCTTAGACAGGGATGGGACGCAGTATTTT CASSLDRDGTQYF
- TRBJ2-3 - TRBV28 TGTGCCAGCAGTGTGGGGGCAGGAGGTACGCAGTATTTT CASSVGAGGTQYF
- TRBJ1-2 - TRBV10-3 TGTGCCATCAGTGAATTTGACCCTAACTATGGCTACACCTTC CAISEFDPNYGYTF
TRBD1 TRBJ1-2 - TRBV10-3 TGTGCCATCAGCAGGGGGCCTAACTATGGCTACACCTTC CAISRGPNYGYTF
- TRBJ1-2 once TRBV9 TGTGCCAGCAGCGCATCAGGACAGAGCGGCTACACCTTC CASSASGQSGYTF
- TRBJ2-2 - TRBV5-4 TGTGCCAGCAGCTTGGGTCAGAGGAGAACCGGGGAGCTGTTTTTT CASSLGQRRTGELFF
- TRBJ2-3 - TRBV6-6 TGTGCCAGCAGTTACTCGGGGACCGGCACAGATACGCAGTATTTT CASSYSGTGTDTQYF
TRBD1 TRBJ1-5 - TRBV28 TGTGCCAGCAAATCAGGGGGCCGGGGCCAGCCCCAGCATTTT CASKSGGRGQPQHF
- TRBJ2-7 - TRBV7-9 TGTGCCAGCAGCTTAACAGGGACCTCCGCCGAGCAGTACTTC CASSLTGTSAEQYF
- TRBJ2-7 - TRBV20-1 TGCAGTGCGGGACTCTACGAGCAGTACTTC CSAGLYEQYF
- TRBJ2-7 - TRBV10-3 TGTGCCATCAGTGAGGGACGCCTGGACTACGAGCAGTACTTC CAISEGRLDYEQYF
- TRBJ2-2 - TRBV30 TGTGCCTGGAGTCGCCCGAACGGGGAGCTGTTTTTT CAWSRPNGELFF
TRBD2 TRBJ2-3 once TRBV4-2 TGTGCCAGCAGCCAAGATCCTGGCGGGAGGTCGAGAGATACGCAGTATTTT CASSQDPGGRSRDTQYF
- TRBJ1-2 once TRBV14 TGTGCCAGCAGCCAACAAGGGGCGCAGCTGGGCTACACCTTC CASSQQGAQLGYTF
- TRBJ1-5 once TRBV7-9 TGTGCCAGCAGCCGACTGGACCACAATCAGCCCCAGCATTTT CASSRLDHNQPQHF
- TRBJ1-1 - TRBV5-1 TGCGCCAGCAGCTCCTTACAGGAGCGTGAAGCTTTCTTT CASSSLQEREAFF
TRBD1 TRBJ1-2 - TRBV7-3 TGTGCCAGCAGCTTACGGTCGGGACAGGGAAACTATGGCTACACCTTC CASSLRSGQGNYGYTF
- TRBJ2-3 - TRBV29-1 TGCAGCGTGCGCGGCTTTTATACAGATACGCAGTATTTT CSVRGFYTDTQYF
- TRBJ1-1 - TRBV2 TGTGCCAGCACCCTCGGGTCAACCATAGGGAACACTGAAGCTTTCTTT CASTLGSTIGNTEAFF
- TRBJ2-3 - TRBV20-1 TGCAGTGCTAAACCCACAGATACGCAGTATTTT CSAKPTDTQYF
TRBD1 TRBJ1-1 - TRBV15 TGTGCCACCAGCACCTGGGACAGGGCGAACACTGAAGCTTTCTTT CATSTWDRANTEAFF
TRBD2 TRBJ2-1 - TRBV7-2 TGTGCCAGCAGCTTAGCTGCAGCGGGGGCCACCTACAATGAGCAGTTCTTC CASSLAAAGATYNEQFF
- TRBJ2-3 - TRBV5-1 TGCGCCAGCAGCTTGGCCGTACAGGGAACAGATACGCAGTATTTT CASSLAVQGTDTQYF
TRBD2 TRBJ2-7 - TRBV5-1 TGCGCCAGCAGCGCCGGGACTAGCGGGAGGCTCTACGAGCAGTACTTC CASSAGTSGRLYEQYF
TRBD2 TRBJ2-3 - TRBV4-2 TGTGCCAGCAGCCAAGCCCCGAGTAGCGGGGAGCTTTCGGATACGCAGTATTTT CASSQAPSSGELSDTQYF
- TRBJ1-5 - TRBV30 TGTGCCTGGGCGACAGGCCTCGATCAGCCCCAGCATTTT CAWATGLDQPQHF
TRBD2 TRBJ2-5 - TRBV5-1 TGCGCCAGCAGCTTAGGAGCGGGGGCCCCAGAGACCCAGTACTTC CASSLGAGAPETQYF
- TRBJ2-7 once TRBV11-2 TGTGCCAGCAGGGGATTACAGGGCCCCTACGAGCAGTACTTC CASRGLQGPYEQYF
TRBD2 TRBJ2-3 - TRBV9 TGTGCCAGCAGCGTAGAGGGACTAGCGGAGCTTACAGATACGCAGTATTTT CASSVEGLAELTDTQYF
- TRBJ1-2 - TRBV21-1 TGTGCCAGCAGCGCGCGGACACCCGATGGCTACACCTTC CASSARTPDGYTF
- TRBJ1-4 - TRBV7-8 TGTGCCAGCAGGCCTCAGGGAGGAGGTGAAAAACTGTTTTTT CASRPQGGGEKLFF
- TRBJ1-5 - TRBV2 TGTGCCAGCTCCGGGGCGGGTAGTTATCAGCCCCAGCATTTT CASSGAGSYQPQHF
- TRBJ2-7 - TRBV28 TGTGCCAGCAGTTTAGTACTAGGAACCTACGAGCAGTACTTC CASSLVLGTYEQYF
- TRBJ1-2 - TRBV6-5 TGTGCCAGCACCCTGCGGTCAGGACTTCGCGGCTACACCTTC CASTLRSGLRGYTF
- TRBJ2-7 - TRBV18 TGTGCCAGCTCACCAATCAGCGTGAGCTCCTACGAGCAGTACTTC CASSPISVSSYEQYF
TRBD1 TRBJ1-5 - TRBV7-8 TGTGCCAGCAGCCCGGGGACAGGCACCCAGCCCCAGCATTTT CASSPGTGTQPQHF
- TRBJ1-2 - TRBV7-9 TGTGCCAGCAGCTCCGGGGGCTACACCTTC CASSSGGYTF
- TRBJ2-1 - TRBV19 TGTGCCAGTAGTATCGGGTACAATGAGCAGTTCTTC CASSIGYNEQFF
- TRBJ2-1 - TRBV7-9 TGTGCCAGCAGCGCTATCCGGGACACCGATTTGTTCTTC CASSAIRDTDLFF
- TRBJ1-2 - TRBV7-9 TGTGCCAGCCGCGCGGCAGGGCCCTCCCTCTATGGCTACACCTTC CASRAAGPSLYGYTF
- TRBJ1-1 - TRBV7-3 TGTGCCAGCAGCTTATGGGGTACGGGTGTGGGCACTGAAGCTTTCTTT CASSLWGTGVGTEAFF
- TRBJ2-1 - TRBV6-5 TGTGCCAGCAGGGACTACGCTTACAATGAGCAGTTCTTC CASRDYAYNEQFF
TRBD2 TRBJ2-3 - TRBV7-8 TGTGCCAGCAGCTCGCTAGCGGGAGGCACAGATACGCAGTATTTT CASSSLAGGTDTQYF
- TRBJ2-1 once TRBV6-5 TGTGCCAGCAGTTACGTACAGGACAATGAGCAGTTCTTC CASSYVQDNEQFF
TRBD1 TRBJ2-2 - TRBV28 TGTGCCAGCAGCCCGGGGGGACAGGGAGCCGGGGAGCTGTTTTTT CASSPGGQGAGELFF
- TRBJ2-7 - TRBV5-6 TGTGCCAGCAGCTTGGTCCCATCCCGCGCGGAGCAGTACTTC CASSLVPSRAEQYF
TRBD2 TRBJ2-1 - TRBV7-3 TGTGCCAGCAGCCAGGGACTAGTAAGTTACAATGAGCAGTTCTTC CASSQGLVSYNEQFF
- TRBJ2-7 - TRBV10-1 TGCGCCAGCAGCGCGGGTCTGTTTGGCGAGCAGTACTTC CASSAGLFGEQYF
TRBD2 TRBJ2-3 - TRBV4-1 TGCGCCAGCAGCCTATTCGGGGGGCTAGCGGGAGGGCCCGCCACACAAAATACGCAGTATTTT CASSLFGGLAGGPATQNTQYF
- TRBJ1-2 - TRBV15 TGTGCCACCAGCAGAGGGCTGGGAGGTAGCTACTATGGCTACACCTTC CATSRGLGGSYYGYTF
- TRBJ2-7 - TRBV2 TGTGCCAGCAGTGGGCTAGGTGGAGGGCAGTACTTC CASSGLGGGQYF